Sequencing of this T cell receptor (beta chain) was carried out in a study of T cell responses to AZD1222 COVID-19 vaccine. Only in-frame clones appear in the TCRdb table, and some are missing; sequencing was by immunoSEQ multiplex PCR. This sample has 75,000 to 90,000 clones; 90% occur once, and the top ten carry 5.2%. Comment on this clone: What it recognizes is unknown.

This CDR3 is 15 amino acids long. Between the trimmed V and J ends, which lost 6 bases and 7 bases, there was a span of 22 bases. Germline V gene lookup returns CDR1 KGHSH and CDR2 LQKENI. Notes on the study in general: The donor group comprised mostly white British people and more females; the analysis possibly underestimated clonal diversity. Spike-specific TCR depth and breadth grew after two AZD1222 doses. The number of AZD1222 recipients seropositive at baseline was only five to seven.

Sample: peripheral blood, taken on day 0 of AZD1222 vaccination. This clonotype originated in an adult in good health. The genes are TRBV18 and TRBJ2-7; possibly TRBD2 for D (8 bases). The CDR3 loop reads CASSPLREGAREQYF. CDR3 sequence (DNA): TGTGCCAGCTCCCCGCTCCGGGAGGGGGCGAGGGAGCAGTACTTC.